The rows below give T cell receptor beta chains drawn from one sample of a study of cytomegalovirus exposure and HLA in healthy donors. The table came from immunoSEQ multiplex PCR; TCRdb's copy has only in-frame clones and leaves some out. The table has 150,000 to 200,000 clones, roughly 80% seen once; the top ten hold approximately 1.5%. Sequencing was performed on PBMCs. These receptors all stem from a woman aged 25 to 39 in good health and CMV-seronegative. CDR3s include the opening cysteine and the closing phenylalanine or tryptophan. A D gene is named only where the DNA matches it firmly. Some rows have no size entry. The others give once, few or many, or a class for an expanded clone.

D gene,V gene,J gene,clone size,CDR3 DNA,CDR3 protein
TRBD2,TRBV27,TRBJ2-1,-,TGTGCCAGCAGTTTACCTGGGACTAGCGGGGGGCTGGTCTTC,CASSLPGTSGGLVF
-,TRBV6-6,TRBJ1-4,-,TGTGCCAGCAGACCCGCCGGAGGTGGTGAAAAACTGTTTTTT,CASRPAGGGEKLFF
TRBD2,TRBV6-5,TRBJ2-1,-,TGTGCCAGCAGCCGTAGCGGGGGGTCCTACAATGAGCAGTTCTTC,CASSRSGGSYNEQFF
-,TRBV27,TRBJ1-4,few,TGTGCCAGCAGTTCAACCCCTCGGGGGGGGCGTAGTGAAAAACTGTTTTTT,CASSSTPRGGRSEKLFF
-,TRBV15,TRBJ1-2,-,TGTGCCACCAGCAGAGGGGGGGGCAGCTTTAACTATGGCTACACCTTC,CATSRGGGSFNYGYTF
TRBD1,TRBV5-6,TRBJ1-6,once,TGTGCCAGCAGCTTAAGGGGGCTAGTATCACCCCTCCACTTT,CASSLRGLVSPLHF
-,TRBV30,TRBJ1-2,-,TGTGCCTGGAGTGCCTTGGGCCTCTATGGCTACACCTTC,CAWSALGLYGYTF
TRBD2,TRBV4-1,TRBJ2-5,-,TGCGCCAGCAGCCAAGGGGGACTAGCGGGGTACCAAGAGACCCAGTACTTC,CASSQGGLAGYQETQYF
TRBD1,TRBV7-9,TRBJ1-5,-,TGTGCCAGCAGCTTAGCGGACAGGCACCAGCCCCAGCATTTT,CASSLADRHQPQHF
TRBD1,TRBV5-1,TRBJ1-1,-,TGCGCCAGCAGGACAGGGGGAAAGGGCACTGAAGCTTTCTTT,CASRTGGKGTEAFF
-,TRBV6-1,TRBJ2-3,few,TGTGCCACAGACTTGGATTTCACAGATACGCAGTATTTT,CATDLDFTDTQYF
TRBD1,TRBV14,TRBJ1-1,-,TGTGCCAGCAGCCTGGAGACAGGGTCGGGCACTGAAGCTTTCTTT,CASSLETGSGTEAFF
TRBD2,TRBV5-1,TRBJ2-2,-,TGCGCCAGCAGCCTCCAGCGGGGGCTCCCCGAAAGGGGGGAGCTGTTTTTT,CASSLQRGLPERGELFF
-,TRBV5-1,TRBJ1-6,-,TGCGCCAGCAGCTTTGAGGGGGATGGTAATTCACCCCTCCACTTT,CASSFEGDGNSPLHF
-,TRBV10-3,TRBJ2-7,-,TGTGCCATCAGTGGTAGGACCGGGGTCAAACCCTACGAGCAGTACTTC,CAISGRTGVKPYEQYF
-,TRBV19,TRBJ2-1,-,TGTGCCAGTAGTATGGCAGGGCCGTACAATGAGCAGTTCTTC,CASSMAGPYNEQFF
TRBD1,TRBV5-8,TRBJ2-7,-,TGTGCCAGCAGCTTGGGGACAGGGCTGGGATCCTACGAGCAGTACTTC,CASSLGTGLGSYEQYF
TRBD1,TRBV19,TRBJ1-1,few,TGTGCCAGTAGTACAATCGACAGGGCCACTGAAGCTTTCTTT,CASSTIDRATEAFF
-,TRBV14,TRBJ2-1,-,TGTGCCAGCAGCCACCTAGATTACAATGAGCAGTTCTTC,CASSHLDYNEQFF
TRBD2,TRBV18,TRBJ2-7,few,TGTGCCAGCTCACCACGGAGCGGGGGATCCCCTAGCGACGAGCAGTACTTC,CASSPRSGGSPSDEQYF
-,TRBV6-5,TRBJ1-2,once,TGTGCCAGCAGTTACTCGGATCAGGGGAACGGCTACACCTTC,CASSYSDQGNGYTF
TRBD2,TRBV5-6,TRBJ2-6,-,TGTGCCAGCAGCTGGGGCGGGGGGACTGGGGCCAACGTCCTGACTTTC,CASSWGGGTGANVLTF